This TCR beta chain stems from a study of response to subunit inactivated influenza vaccine. Findings and caveats of the study: Authors suggested few new T cells are recruited by each seasonal influenza vaccination.

With 5 bases removed from V and 2 bases from J, the gap between germline ends came to 7 bases. Looked up from germline, CDR1 is LGHDT and CDR2 is YNNKEL (reference sequence). The CDR3 extends over 12 amino acids. This clonotype appeared a few times. Its antigen remains unidentified. A single record per CDR3 protein comes from TCRdb applying MiXCR to the RT-PCR reads. This repertoire shows 400,000 to 650,000 distinct CDR3 sequences, around 7.9% found once; its top ten account for around 14%. The sequence was obtained from a man between 50 and 75 years old who received an inactivated influenza vaccine. The sequenced sample was PBMCs from blood, obtained less than 25 months after vaccination. V usage is TRBV3-1 and J usage is TRBJ2-7; D gene uncertain. The CDR3 region has the DNA TGTGCCAGCAGCATCGGAGCCTACGAGCAGTACTTC. It codes for CASSIGAYEQYF.